The 25 T cell receptor beta chains below all came from one sample that was sequenced in a study of blood T cell repertoires in COVID-19 (dated by TCRdb to 2019 to 2021). Library generation was performed with the immunoSEQ multiplex PCR assay. TCRdb provides this immuneACCESS table in a form limited to in-frame rearrangements. Some clones are lacking; in checked studies, under half of them reflect an unresolved V gene, and why the rest are absent is not known. Present in this sample are around 32,000 clones, about 90% of which were seen just once. Jointly, the top ten make up roughly 1% of the sample. The sample taken for sequencing was peripheral blood. These receptors all come from a man between 65 and 80 years old with active or convalescent COVID-19.

This clone has only one observation. Here the CDR3 reads CASSATGGEVGYTF. CDR3 in DNA: TGTGCCAGCTCAGCGACAGGGGGCGAAGTTGGCTACACCTTC. The chain couples TRBV18 to TRBJ1-2; 10 nucleotides align to TRBD1. The V and J ends lost 5 bases and 7 bases, in that order; junction bases with no gene match: 7. The CDR3 is 14 amino acids. Germline CDR1 KGHSH, CDR2 LQKENI.

The rearrangement uses TRBV19 and TRBJ2-5, with a weak D call TRBD2 (6 bases). CDR3 size: 15 residues. Germline lookup yields CDR1 LNHDA and CDR2 SQIVND (reference sequence). Trimming left V 1 base short and J 7 bases short, with 16 bases between. The CDR3 loop is CASSIATSPGGTQYF. CDR3 coding DNA: TGTGCCAGTAGTATAGCCACTAGCCCTGGGGGGACCCAGTACTTC.

This sequence joins TRBV10-1 and TRBJ2-2; D is unresolved. In germline, CDR1 is WNHNN, CDR2 SYGVQD (reference sequence). The V gene lost 2 bases and the J gene lost 4 bases, with 11 bases spanning the gap. The CDR3 extends over 15 amino acids. The CDR3 coding sequence is TGCGCCAGCAGTGAGAATTTGCCTAGCACCGGGGAGCTGTTTTTT. Encoded protein: CASSENLPSTGELFF.

The gene calls are TRBV6-6 and TRBJ1-3, with TRBD1 matching over 9 bases. The CDR3 is made up of 16 amino acids. From germline, CDR1 is MNHNY and CDR2 SVGAGI (reference sequence). Losses at the gene ends were 5 bases for V and 0 bases for J; bases not matched to a gene: 5. The CDR3 spells CASSIPGQGSGNTIYF. For the CDR3, the DNA is TGTGCCAGCAGTATTCCGGGACAGGGCTCTGGAAACACCATATATTTT.

The chain employs TRBV5-1 and TRBJ2-3, with 10 bases matching TRBD1. Germline loops: CDR1 SGHRS, CDR2 YFSETQ. CDR3 length: 15 residues. V was pared by 2 bases and J by 11 bases, with 11 bases of the junction left unmatched. CDR3 in DNA: TGCGCCAGCAGCTTCGGGACAGGGGCTCTCGTGGGGCAGTATTTT. The encoded protein is CASSFGTGALVGQYF.

The rearrangement joins TRBV19 to TRBJ1-1, with TRBD1 matching over 9 bases. The CDR3 runs to 17 residues. The J segment lost 0 bases and the V segment lost 5 bases, leaving 10 bases of the junction unmatched. The germline CDR1 and CDR2 sequences are LNHDA and SQIVND (reference sequence). The CDR3 is CASSPRTGANVNTEAFF. CDR3 bases: TGTGCCAGTAGTCCTCGGACAGGGGCAAATGTGAACACTGAAGCTTTCTTT.

V usage is TRBV28 and J usage is TRBJ1-4; no clear D. Germline V gene sequence: CDR1 MDHEN, CDR2 SYDVKM. Deletions cut 5 bases from V and 0 bases from J, with 16 bases between. This CDR3 spans 17 amino acids. CDR3 residues: CASSQAANSATNEKLFF. CDR3 DNA: TGTGCCAGCAGTCAAGCCGCGAACAGTGCAACTAATGAAAAACTGTTTTTT.

This clone was seen only a few times. J is TRBJ2-7 and V is TRBV2; D possibly corresponds to TRBD2 (6 bases). Germline V gene sequence: CDR1 SNHLY, CDR2 FYNNEI. CDR3 length: 14 residues. V was clipped by 7 bases and J by 0 bases, with 13 bases between them. DNA of the CDR3: TGTGCCAGCAATCCTAGCGCCTTCTCCTACGAGCAGTACTTC. Translated, it gives CASNPSAFSYEQYF.

Concerning this clone: At the DNA level, this CDR3 is encoded by other sequences in the same sample as well. The chain joins TRBV28 to TRBJ1-2; D is uncertain. The germline gives CDR1 MDHEN, CDR2 SYDVKM. Trimming took 5 bases from V and 4 from J, leaving 5 bases between them. CDR3 length: 11 amino acids. Written as DNA, the CDR3 is TGTGCCAGCAGTACCGGCTATGGCTACACCTTC. Protein: CASSTGYGYTF.

This clone was picked up one time. The gene calls are TRBV5-1 and TRBJ2-1, with TRBD2 identical over 7 bases. The V gene's germline CDR1 is SGHRS and CDR2 YFSETQ. This CDR3 is 15 amino acids long. V gave up 4 bases and J gave up 4 bases; unmatched junction bases: 8. CDR3 loop: CASSPSLADYNEQFF. CDR3 bases: TGCGCCAGCAGCCCCTCTCTAGCGGATTACAATGAGCAGTTCTTC.

The rearrangement links TRBV9 to TRBJ2-3; 13 nucleotides agree with TRBD2. V lost 2 bases, J lost 2 bases, and 5 bases stayed unmatched. This CDR3 is built from 17 residues. Germline loops: CDR1 SGDLS, CDR2 YYNGEE. DNA for the CDR3: TGTGCCAGCAGCGTCACGGGACTAGCGGGACCCACAGATACGCAGTATTTT. Translated: CASSVTGLAGPTDTQYF.

The chain has TRBV19 and TRBJ1-2, with TRBD1 identical over 8 bases. The germline gives CDR1 LNHDA, CDR2 SQIVND (reference sequence). The CDR3 is 17 amino acids. V lost 5 bases to trimming and J lost 2 bases; unmatched junction nucleotides: 13. The CDR3 bases are TGTGCCAGTAGTCCGACAGGGGCGAATAAACAGAACTATGGCTACACCTTC. It codes for CASSPTGANKQNYGYTF.

The V and J genes are TRBV25-1 and TRBJ1-2; D ambiguous. V lost 2 bases, J lost 4 bases, and 8 bases lay in between. From germline, CDR1 is MGHDK and CDR2 SYGVNS. The CDR3 covers 13 residues. As DNA, the CDR3 is TGTGCCAGCAGTGAACTGGCCTTCTATGGCTACACCTTC. Translated, it gives CASSELAFYGYTF.

The rearrangement uses TRBV7-2 and TRBJ1-1; 7 nucleotides line up with TRBD1. CDR1 is SGHTA, CDR2 FQGNSA, per germline. The CDR3 sequence is 13 residues long. The junction had 7 bases not matched to a gene; V was cut back by 5 bases and J by 7 bases. This CDR3 reads CASSKQGNREAFF. DNA for the CDR3: TGTGCCAGCAGCAAACAGGGGAACCGTGAAGCTTTCTTT.

V and J are TRBV6-6 and TRBJ2-5; 8 bases line up with TRBD2. The germline gives CDR1 MNHNY, CDR2 SVGAGI (reference sequence). The CDR3 totals 15 residues. After removal of 8 bases from V and 1 base from J, the junction contained 9 bases not matched to a gene. CDR3 nucleotide sequence: TGTGCCAGCGGGACGAGCGGGAGAGGCCAAGAGACCCAGTACTTC. Translated, it gives CASGTSGRGQETQYF.

This clone was counted once. The V gene is TRBV15, the J gene TRBJ1-6; no reliable D call. Trimming removed 0 bases at V and 7 bases at J, with 7 bases between. CDR1 LNHNV and CDR2 YYDKDF come from the germline V gene (reference sequence). There are 14 residues in the CDR3. The CDR3 sequence is CATSRDLINSPLHF. The CDR3 coding sequence is TGTGCCACCAGCAGAGATCTAATAAATTCACCCCTCCACTTT.

The chain has TRBV5-1 and TRBJ1-2; D uncertain. The ends were cut back, 2 bases at V and 0 bases at J, with 11 bases in the middle. Germline CDR1 and CDR2: SGHRS and YFSETQ. The CDR3 sequence is 15 residues long. The CDR3 protein is CASSLLSQANYGYTF. Here the CDR3 DNA reads TGCGCCAGCAGCTTACTGTCCCAAGCTAACTATGGCTACACCTTC.

The chain has TRBV10-3 and TRBJ2-3; D not resolved. V was clipped by 2 bases and J by 6 bases, with 3 bases between them. Germline V lookup: CDR1 ENHRY, CDR2 SYGVKD. CDR3 length equals 11 residues. The CDR3 is CAISELDTQYF. The CDR3 nucleotides are TGTGCCATCAGTGAGCTGGATACGCAGTATTTT.

This chain uses TRBV4-2 with TRBJ2-7, with 7 positions matching TRBD1. The CDR3 is made up of 15 amino acids. Trimming took 0 bases from V and 5 from J; bases not matched to a gene: 7. The germline V gene has CDR1 LGHNA and CDR2 YNFKEQ. CDR3 nucleotides: TGTGCCAGCAGCCAAGATTGGATAGGGGGCGACGAGCAGTACTTC. Translated: CASSQDWIGGDEQYF.

Note on this clone: Other nucleotide sequences in the sample specify the same CDR3. The genes are TRBV11-2 and TRBJ1-1; TRBD1 aligns across 7 bases. The V segment lost 3 bases and the J segment 0 bases; nucleotides outside the gene matches: 4. The germline V gene encodes CDR1 SGHAT and CDR2 FQNNGV. CDR3 length: 15 residues. CDR3 in amino acids: CASSLAGQLNTEAFF. CDR3 coding DNA: TGTGCCAGCAGCTTGGCGGGACAGTTGAACACTGAAGCTTTCTTT. The entire variable domain, with the rest obtained from reference TRBV11-2 and TRBJ1-1, is as follows: EAGVAQSPRYKIIEKRQSVAFWCNPISGHATLYWYQQILGQGPKLLIQFQNNGVVDDSQLPKDRFSAERLKGVDSTLKIQPAKLEDSAVYLCASSLAGQLNTEAFFGQGTRLTVV.

The J gene is TRBJ2-7, the V gene TRBV7-2; weak D call: TRBD2 (5 bases). This CDR3 spans 14 amino acids. Per the germline V gene, CDR1 is SGHTA and CDR2 is FQGNSA. V lost 6 bases to trimming and J lost 4 bases, with 16 bases between them. The CDR3 sequence: CASSKGGWDYEQYF. CDR3 coding DNA: TGTGCCAGCAGTAAAGGAGGTTGGGATTACGAGCAGTACTTC.

The V and J genes are TRBV5-1 and TRBJ1-1; D not certain. Looked up from germline, CDR1 is SGHRS and CDR2 is YFSETQ. V was pared by 0 bases and J by 1 base, with 7 bases between. The CDR3 contains 14 residues. The CDR3 sequence is CASSLGGGNTEAFF. The DNA for the CDR3 is TGCGCCAGCAGCTTGGGGGGAGGGAACACTGAAGCTTTCTTT.

The rearrangement uses TRBV5-1 and TRBJ1-3, with D possibly TRBD1 on 6 matching bases. Germline assignment: CDR1 SGHRS and CDR2 YFSETQ. Trimming cost V 0 bases and J 4 bases, with 8 bases left between them. The CDR3 consists of 14 residues. CDR3 loop: CASSLATGGNTIYF. As DNA, the CDR3 is TGCGCCAGCAGCTTGGCGACAGGCGGAAACACCATATATTTT.

This clone was counted only a few times. The genes are TRBV14 and TRBJ1-2, with 10 bases identical to TRBD1. The germline gives CDR1 SGHDN, CDR2 FVKESK. There are 17 residues in the CDR3. V trimming: 3 bases; J trimming: 1 base; junction bases outside the gene matches: 8. In DNA, the CDR3 is TGTGCCAGCAGCCAGGCGCCCGGACAGGGGGGTAACTATGGCTACACCTTC. It yields the protein CASSQAPGQGGNYGYTF.

V gene TRBV9 combines with J gene TRBJ2-2, with TRBD1 identical over 9 bases. Germline CDR1 is SGDLS and CDR2 is YYNGEE. The CDR3 is made up of 17 amino acids. V gave up 4 bases and J gave up 6 bases; unmatched junction bases: 13. CDR3 nucleotides: TGTGCCAGCAGCCCCCGCTTAACCGGGACAGGGCCCGGGGAGCTGTTTTTT. This codes for CASSPRLTGTGPGELFF.